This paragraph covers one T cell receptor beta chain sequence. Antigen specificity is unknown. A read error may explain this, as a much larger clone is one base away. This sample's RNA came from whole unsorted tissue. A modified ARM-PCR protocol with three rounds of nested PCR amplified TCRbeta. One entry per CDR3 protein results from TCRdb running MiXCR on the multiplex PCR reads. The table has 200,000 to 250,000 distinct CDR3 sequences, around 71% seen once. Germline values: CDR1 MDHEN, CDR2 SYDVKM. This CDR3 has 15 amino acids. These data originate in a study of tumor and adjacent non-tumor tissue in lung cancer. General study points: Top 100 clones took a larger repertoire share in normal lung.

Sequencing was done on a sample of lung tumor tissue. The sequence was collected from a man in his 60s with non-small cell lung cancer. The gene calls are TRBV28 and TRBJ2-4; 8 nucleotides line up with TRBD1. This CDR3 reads CASSSSGTGEKIQYF. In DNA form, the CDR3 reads TGTGCCAGCAGTTCCTCCGGGACAGGAGAAAAGATTCAGTACTTC.